These T cell receptor beta chains were read from a single sample in a study of blood T cells in healthy people across ages. Via MiXCR, TCRdb re-called the 5' RACE reads, giving one row per CDR3 protein. The profile shows 790,000 or so distinct CDR3 sequences, roughly 46% of them singletons. The specimen was blood. Receptor source: an elderly man in good health. Each CDR3 is given with its conserved first and last residue. The order of the fields is D gene, V gene, clone size, J gene, CDR3 length, CDR3 protein, CDR3 DNA. The D gene is left open where the match is weak. Some rows have no size entry. The others give once, few or many, or a class for an expanded clone.

d_gene: TRBD1; v_gene: TRBV7-3; abundance: .; j_gene: TRBJ2-7; len: 15; CDR3aa: CASRHSGQGTYEQYF; CDR3nt: TGTGCCAGCAGGCATTCCGGACAGGGGACTTACGAGCAGTACTTC
d_gene: .; v_gene: TRBV7-2; abundance: .; j_gene: TRBJ2-1; len: 14; CDR3aa: CASSPTGLCNEQFF; CDR3nt: TGTGCCAGCAGCCCCACGGGCCTCTGCAATGAGCAGTTCTTC
d_gene: TRBD2; v_gene: TRBV29-1; abundance: few; j_gene: TRBJ2-3; len: 16; CDR3aa: CSVSRTSGSSTDTQYF; CDR3nt: TGCAGCGTCAGCCGGACTAGCGGATCTAGCACAGATACGCAGTATTTT
d_gene: TRBD1; v_gene: TRBV28; abundance: .; j_gene: TRBJ1-1; len: 13; CDR3aa: CASREQGAAEAFF; CDR3nt: TGTGCCAGCAGAGAGCAGGGGGCTGCTGAAGCTTTCTTT
d_gene: .; v_gene: TRBV28; abundance: .; j_gene: TRBJ1-2; len: 15; CDR3aa: CASSSWAQRVGGYTF; CDR3nt: TGTGCCAGCAGTTCCTGGGCCCAGAGGGTTGGTGGCTACACCTTC
d_gene: TRBD1; v_gene: TRBV7-6; abundance: .; j_gene: TRBJ2-1; len: 17; CDR3aa: CASSTISGTGHYNEQFF; CDR3nt: TGTGCCAGCAGCACCATCAGCGGGACAGGGCATTACAATGAGCAGTTCTTC
d_gene: .; v_gene: TRBV12-3/TRBV12-4; abundance: .; j_gene: TRBJ2-1; len: 16; CDR3aa: CASTPLPQNLYNEQFF; CDR3nt: TGTGCCAGCACCCCCTTGCCGCAGAACCTATACAATGAGCAGTTCTTC
d_gene: .; v_gene: TRBV5-1; abundance: .; j_gene: TRBJ1-1; len: 15; CDR3aa: CASSLKREVSTEAFF; CDR3nt: TGCGCCAGCAGCTTGAAGCGGGAGGTCAGCACTGAAGCTTTCTTT
d_gene: .; v_gene: TRBV30; abundance: few; j_gene: TRBJ2-5; len: 14; CDR3aa: CAWTKNRVGETQYF; CDR3nt: TGTGCCTGGACTAAAAACAGGGTTGGGGAGACCCAGTACTTC
d_gene: .; v_gene: TRBV12-3/TRBV12-4; abundance: .; j_gene: TRBJ2-3; len: 12; CDR3aa: CASRLMPDTQYF; CDR3nt: TGTGCCAGCAGATTAATGCCAGATACGCAGTATTTT
d_gene: .; v_gene: TRBV9; abundance: .; j_gene: TRBJ1-1; len: 15; CDR3aa: CASSSSGGANTEAFF; CDR3nt: TGTGCCAGCAGCTCCTCGGGGGGGGCGAACACTGAAGCTTTCTTT
d_gene: .; v_gene: TRBV4-1; abundance: .; j_gene: TRBJ2-7; len: 16; CDR3aa: CASSQDVSERNYEQYF; CDR3nt: TGCGCCAGCAGCCAAGATGTTTCGGAACGGAACTACGAGCAGTACTTC
d_gene: TRBD2; v_gene: TRBV12-3/TRBV12-4; abundance: few; j_gene: TRBJ2-7; len: 15; CDR3aa: CASSRGREPYNEQYF; CDR3nt: TGTGCCAGCAGCCGCGGGAGGGAGCCCTACAATGAGCAGTACTTC
d_gene: TRBD1; v_gene: TRBV25-1; abundance: few; j_gene: TRBJ2-5; len: 14; CDR3aa: CASSEGTVQETQYF; CDR3nt: TGTGCCAGCAGTGAGGGGACAGTTCAAGAGACCCAGTACTTC
d_gene: .; v_gene: TRBV12-3/TRBV12-4; abundance: .; j_gene: TRBJ1-2; len: 14; CDR3aa: CASSFIEGRAGYTF; CDR3nt: TGTGCCAGCAGTTTTATAGAGGGAAGGGCTGGCTACACCTTC
d_gene: TRBD2; v_gene: TRBV29-1; abundance: few; j_gene: TRBJ2-1; len: 14; CDR3aa: CSVDASGGNNEQFF; CDR3nt: TGCAGCGTTGACGCTAGCGGGGGTAACAATGAGCAGTTCTTC
d_gene: TRBD1; v_gene: TRBV7-2; abundance: .; j_gene: TRBJ2-5; len: 15; CDR3aa: CTSSLQQGEQETQYF; CDR3nt: TGTACCAGCTCTCTCCAACAGGGGGAACAAGAGACCCAGTACTTC
d_gene: .; v_gene: TRBV14; abundance: many; j_gene: TRBJ2-7; len: 11; CDR3aa: CASSQYNEQYF; CDR3nt: TGTGCCAGCAGCCAGTACAACGAGCAGTACTTC
d_gene: .; v_gene: TRBV7-9; abundance: .; j_gene: TRBJ1-1; len: 12; CDR3aa: CASSSWSSEAFF; CDR3nt: TGTGCCAGCAGCTCATGGAGCTCTGAAGCTTTCTTT
d_gene: TRBD1; v_gene: TRBV4-3; abundance: .; j_gene: TRBJ1-1; len: 14; CDR3aa: CASSQVADRSEAFF; CDR3nt: TGCGCCAGCAGCCAGGTGGCGGACAGGTCTGAAGCTTTCTTT
d_gene: .; v_gene: TRBV20-1; abundance: .; j_gene: TRBJ2-3; len: 14; CDR3aa: CSIAGNEGADTQYF; CDR3nt: TGCAGTATTGCGGGTAACGAGGGAGCAGATACGCAGTATTTT
d_gene: TRBD2; v_gene: TRBV12-3/TRBV12-4; abundance: .; j_gene: TRBJ2-5; len: 16; CDR3aa: CASSPSHSGSSETQYF; CDR3nt: TGTGCCAGCAGTCCTTCGCACAGCGGGAGTTCAGAGACCCAGTACTTC
d_gene: TRBD2; v_gene: TRBV29-1; abundance: many; j_gene: TRBJ2-1; len: 17; CDR3aa: CSVGPAGRGRVYNEQFF; CDR3nt: TGCAGCGTTGGACCGGCGGGGCGCGGGAGGGTGTACAATGAGCAGTTCTTC
d_gene: TRBD1; v_gene: TRBV7-9; abundance: few; j_gene: TRBJ1-1; len: 13; CDR3aa: CASSHAPGQYTFF; CDR3nt: TGTGCCAGCAGCCACGCTCCGGGACAGTATACTTTCTTT
d_gene: .; v_gene: TRBV7-3; abundance: .; j_gene: TRBJ2-7; len: 15; CDR3aa: CASSLQQGSDYEQYF; CDR3nt: TGTGCCAGCAGCTTACAACAGGGAAGTGACTACGAGCAGTACTTC
d_gene: TRBD1; v_gene: TRBV28; abundance: .; j_gene: TRBJ2-4; len: 13; CDR3aa: CASRGQGEGIQYF; CDR3nt: TGTGCCAGTCGGGGACAGGGGGAAGGCATTCAGTACTTC
d_gene: .; v_gene: TRBV12-3/TRBV12-4; abundance: .; j_gene: TRBJ2-1; len: 14; CDR3aa: CASIKGLTYNEQFF; CDR3nt: TGTGCCAGCATAAAGGGACTCACTTACAATGAGCAGTTCTTC
d_gene: TRBD1; v_gene: TRBV4-3; abundance: few; j_gene: TRBJ2-1; len: 19; CDR3aa: CASSQAPIISGQGLYEQFF; CDR3nt: TGCGCCAGCAGCCAAGCCCCCATCATTTCGGGACAGGGTTTATATGAGCAGTTCTTC
d_gene: .; v_gene: TRBV12-3/TRBV12-4; abundance: few; j_gene: TRBJ2-1; len: 12; CDR3aa: CASSIQDNEQFF; CDR3nt: TGTGCCAGCAGTATACAAGACAATGAGCAGTTCTTC
d_gene: TRBD1; v_gene: TRBV10-3; abundance: .; j_gene: TRBJ2-1; len: 11; CDR3aa: CAGGTGGEQFF; CDR3nt: TGTGCCGGGGGAACAGGGGGTGAGCAGTTCTTC
d_gene: TRBD1; v_gene: TRBV28; abundance: .; j_gene: TRBJ1-2; len: 15; CDR3aa: CASRPPDRGLYGYTF; CDR3nt: TGTGCCAGCAGACCACCGGACAGGGGTCTCTATGGCTACACCTTC
d_gene: TRBD2; v_gene: TRBV10-3; abundance: many; j_gene: TRBJ2-1; len: 13; CDR3aa: CAIGLAGGRQQFF; CDR3nt: TGTGCCATCGGACTAGCGGGAGGCCGTCAGCAGTTCTTC
d_gene: .; v_gene: TRBV18; abundance: once; j_gene: TRBJ2-3; len: 13; CDR3aa: CATTLPNTDTQYF; CDR3nt: TGTGCCACCACTCTGCCCAACACAGATACGCAGTATTTT
d_gene: .; v_gene: TRBV28; abundance: .; j_gene: TRBJ1-2; len: 15; CDR3aa: CASSSIGGENYGYTF; CDR3nt: TGTGCCAGCAGCTCCATAGGGGGGGAGAACTATGGCTACACCTTC
d_gene: TRBD2; v_gene: TRBV3-1; abundance: few; j_gene: TRBJ2-1; len: 14; CDR3aa: CASSQDATSGEQFF; CDR3nt: TGTGCCAGCAGCCAAGATGCGACTAGCGGTGAGCAGTTCTTC
d_gene: TRBD2; v_gene: TRBV5-1; abundance: few; j_gene: TRBJ2-1; len: 16; CDR3aa: CASSSPGLARFNEQFF; CDR3nt: TGCGCCAGCAGCTCACCGGGACTAGCGAGATTCAATGAGCAGTTCTTC
d_gene: TRBD1; v_gene: TRBV25-1; abundance: few; j_gene: TRBJ1-4; len: 14; CDR3aa: CASSNGQDDEKLFF; CDR3nt: TGTGCCAGCTCCAACGGACAGGATGATGAAAAACTGTTTTTT
d_gene: .; v_gene: TRBV27; abundance: few; j_gene: TRBJ1-4; len: 13; CDR3aa: CASSPNRDEKLFF; CDR3nt: TGTGCCAGCAGTCCTAACAGGGATGAAAAACTGTTTTTT
d_gene: .; v_gene: TRBV29-1; abundance: many; j_gene: TRBJ2-1; len: 10; CDR3aa: CSVSDYEQFF; CDR3nt: TGCAGCGTTTCCGACTATGAGCAGTTCTTC
d_gene: .; v_gene: TRBV28; abundance: .; j_gene: TRBJ2-1; len: 17; CDR3aa: CASSPLIGELSYNEQFF; CDR3nt: TGTGCCAGCAGCCCGTTGATTGGGGAGTTGTCCTACAATGAGCAGTTCTTC
d_gene: .; v_gene: TRBV5-1; abundance: .; j_gene: TRBJ1-5; len: 14; CDR3aa: CASSSGEFNQPQHF; CDR3nt: TGCGCCAGCAGTTCAGGGGAGTTCAATCAGCCCCAGCATTTT
d_gene: .; v_gene: TRBV12-3/TRBV12-4; abundance: few; j_gene: TRBJ1-5; len: 15; CDR3aa: CASSRSTYSNQPQHF; CDR3nt: TGTGCCAGCAGCAGAAGCACCTATAGCAATCAGCCCCAGCATTTT
d_gene: .; v_gene: TRBV2; abundance: .; j_gene: TRBJ1-4; len: 15; CDR3aa: CASRPHRAPDEKLFF; CDR3nt: TGTGCCAGCAGACCCCACCGGGCACCGGATGAAAAACTGTTTTTT
d_gene: .; v_gene: TRBV6-5; abundance: .; j_gene: TRBJ2-5; len: 14; CDR3aa: CASRRTGSQETQYF; CDR3nt: TGTGCCAGCAGACGAACAGGGTCGCAAGAGACCCAGTACTTC
d_gene: .; v_gene: TRBV7-2; abundance: .; j_gene: TRBJ2-5; len: 12; CDR3aa: CASSSTQETQYF; CDR3nt: TGTGCCAGCAGCTCAACTCAAGAGACCCAGTACTTC
d_gene: .; v_gene: TRBV14; abundance: .; j_gene: TRBJ2-7; len: 14; CDR3aa: CASSPVTVGGEQYF; CDR3nt: TGTGCCAGCAGCCCAGTAACAGTTGGGGGTGAGCAGTACTTC
d_gene: .; v_gene: TRBV12-3/TRBV12-4; abundance: .; j_gene: TRBJ2-3; len: 15; CDR3aa: CASSEGIAETDTQYF; CDR3nt: TGTGCCAGCAGTGAGGGGATAGCGGAGACAGATACGCAGTATTTT
d_gene: TRBD2; v_gene: TRBV28; abundance: few; j_gene: TRBJ2-3; len: 16; CDR3aa: CASSLRLAGRTDTQYF; CDR3nt: TGTGCCAGCAGTTTAAGACTAGCGGGGCGCACAGATACGCAGTATTTT